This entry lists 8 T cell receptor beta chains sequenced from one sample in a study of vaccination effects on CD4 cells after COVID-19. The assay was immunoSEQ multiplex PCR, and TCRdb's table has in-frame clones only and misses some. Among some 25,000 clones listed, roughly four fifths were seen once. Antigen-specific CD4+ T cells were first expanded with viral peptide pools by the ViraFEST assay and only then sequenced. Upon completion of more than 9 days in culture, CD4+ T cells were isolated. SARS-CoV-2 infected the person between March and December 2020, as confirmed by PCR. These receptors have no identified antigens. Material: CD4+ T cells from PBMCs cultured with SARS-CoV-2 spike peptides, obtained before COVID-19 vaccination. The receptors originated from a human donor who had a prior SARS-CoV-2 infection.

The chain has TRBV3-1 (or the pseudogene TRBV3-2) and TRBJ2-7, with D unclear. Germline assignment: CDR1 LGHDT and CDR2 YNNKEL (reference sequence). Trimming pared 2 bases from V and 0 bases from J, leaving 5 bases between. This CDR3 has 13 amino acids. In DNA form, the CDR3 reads TGTGCCAGCAGCCAACTAAGCTCCTACGAGCAGTACTTC. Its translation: CASSQLSSYEQYF.

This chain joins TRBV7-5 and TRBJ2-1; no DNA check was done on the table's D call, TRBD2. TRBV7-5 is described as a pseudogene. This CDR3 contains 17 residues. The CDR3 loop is CARSLEGGGCAGGAQFF. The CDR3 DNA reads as TGTGCCAGAAGCTTAGAGGGTGGAGGCTGTGCGGGAGGAGCGCAGTTCTTC.

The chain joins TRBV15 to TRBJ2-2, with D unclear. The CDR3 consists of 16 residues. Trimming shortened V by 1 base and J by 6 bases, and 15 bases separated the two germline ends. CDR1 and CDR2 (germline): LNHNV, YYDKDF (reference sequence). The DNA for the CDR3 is TGTGCCACCAGCAGAGTGTCGAGTATGGGTCCCGGGGAGCTGTTTTTT. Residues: CATSRVSSMGPGELFF. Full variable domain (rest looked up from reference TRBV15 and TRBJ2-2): DAMVIQNPRYQVTQFGKPVTLSCSQTLNHNVMYWYQQKSSQAPKLLFHYYDKDFNNEADTPDNFQSRRPNTSFCFLDIRSPGLGDTAMYLCATSRVSSMGPGELFFGEGSRLTVL.

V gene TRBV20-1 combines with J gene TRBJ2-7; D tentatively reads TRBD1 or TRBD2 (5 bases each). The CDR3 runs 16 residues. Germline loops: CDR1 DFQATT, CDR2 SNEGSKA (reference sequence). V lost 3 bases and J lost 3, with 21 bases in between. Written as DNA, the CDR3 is TGCAGTGCTAGTTCCCCCATGTCGGGACGCCACTACGAGCAGTACTTC. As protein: CSASSPMSGRHYEQYF.

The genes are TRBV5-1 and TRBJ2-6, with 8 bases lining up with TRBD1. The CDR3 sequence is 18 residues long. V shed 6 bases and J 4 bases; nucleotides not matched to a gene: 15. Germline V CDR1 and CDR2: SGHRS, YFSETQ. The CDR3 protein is CASTLTGQGTSGANVLTF. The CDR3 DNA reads TGCGCCAGCACCCTAACAGGACAGGGAACTTCGGGGGCCAACGTCCTGACTTTC. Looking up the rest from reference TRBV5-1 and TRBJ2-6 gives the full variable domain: KAGVTQTPRYLIKTRGQQVTLSCSPISGHRSVSWYQQTPGQGLQFLFEYFSETQRNKGNFPGRFSGRQFSNSRSEMNVSTLELGDSALYLCASTLTGQGTSGANVLTFGAGSRLTVL.

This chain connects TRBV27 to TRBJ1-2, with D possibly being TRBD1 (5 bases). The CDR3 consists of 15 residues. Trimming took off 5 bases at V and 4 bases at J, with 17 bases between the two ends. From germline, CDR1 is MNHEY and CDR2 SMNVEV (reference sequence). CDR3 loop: CASSRAGSIAYGYTF. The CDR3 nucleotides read TGTGCCAGCAGTCGGGCAGGGTCGATTGCCTATGGCTACACCTTC.

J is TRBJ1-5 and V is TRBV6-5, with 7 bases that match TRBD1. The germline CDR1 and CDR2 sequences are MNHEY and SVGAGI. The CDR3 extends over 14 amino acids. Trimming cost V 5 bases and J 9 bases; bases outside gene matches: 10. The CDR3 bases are TGTGCCAGCAGTCGCGAGCAGGGGGTTGGGCCCCAGCATTTT. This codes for CASSREQGVGPQHF.

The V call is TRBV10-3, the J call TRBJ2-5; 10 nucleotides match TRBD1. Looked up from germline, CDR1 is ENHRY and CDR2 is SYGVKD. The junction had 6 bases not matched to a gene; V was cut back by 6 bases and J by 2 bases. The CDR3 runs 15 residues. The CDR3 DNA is TGTGCCATCAGAACCGGGACAGGGGATCAAGAGACCCAGTACTTC. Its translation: CAIRTGTGDQETQYF.